This TCR beta chain was sequenced for a study of cytomegalovirus exposure and HLA in healthy donors. Study-level information: Inside one of the first data releases sat 75 million to 100 million unique TCRs taken from HLA-typed donors. Across under 450 genotyped donors, 81% landed in the Caucasian-associated ancestry cluster.

It was with 60 Vbeta and 13 Jbeta primers that the PCR ran. Profiling relied on immunoSEQ multiplex PCR, and the TCRdb table lists in-frame clones only, not all of them. The sample lists a few hundred thousand clones, roughly 89% seen once, with approximately 2.4% in the top ten. It was healthy bone marrow donors who served as donors. The CDR3 sequence is 15 residues long. V was pared by 1 base and J by 2 bases, with 10 bases between. Germline loops: CDR1 SGHAT, CDR2 FQNNGV. This clonotype was sampled from a woman under 30 in good health and CMV-seronegative. Sequencing was carried out using PBMCs. The chain carries TRBV11-2 and TRBJ2-3; TRBD2 is a possible D gene (6 bases). This chain's CDR3 is CASSLAGRYTDTQYF. The CDR3, as DNA: TGTGCCAGCAGCTTAGCGGGGAGGTACACAGATACGCAGTATTTT.